This T cell receptor beta chain was obtained from a study of OX40 agonist ivuxolimab in advanced cancers. About the research overall: Hepatocellular carcinoma, melanoma, renal cell or head and neck cancer affected the dose-escalation patients. Prior anti-PD-1, anti-PD-L1 or anti-CTLA-4 therapy did not bar entry, and less than 50% had some. The dose-escalation cohort was about 87% male, with a mean age of 60 years, ranging about 23 to 90.

For this clone: The antigen remains unidentified.

Trimming shortened V by 7 bases and J by 4 bases, and 10 bases separated the two germline ends. The CDR3 loop spans 12 amino acids. Germline V CDR1 and CDR2: SGHNT, YENEEA. The repertoire was sequenced with immunoSEQ multiplex PCR; TCRdb's copy has only in-frame clones and lacks some. The sample carries 90,000 to 100,000 clones, 88% recorded once. Study findings and constraints: Dosing at 0.1 to 3.0 mg/kg was accompanied by clonal expansion of CD4+ and CD8+ blood T cells by week 6.

The source material was CD4+ or CD8+ T cells sorted from blood, sampled in a trial of the OX40 agonist ivuxolimab. The chain is built from TRBV11-3 and TRBJ1-1, with D hard to call. This TCR came from an adult with an advanced solid tumor such as melanoma, head and neck, liver or kidney cancer. As DNA, the CDR3 is TGTGCCAGCAAAGGGTATACCACTGAAGCTTTCTTT. Amino acids: CASKGYTTEAFF.